The following is a T cell receptor beta chain sequence with its context. What it binds is not known. Per the germline V gene, CDR1 is SNHLY and CDR2 is FYNNEI. The CDR3 loop spans 13 amino acids. V shed 4 bases and J shed 7 bases, with 11 bases lying between them. This sample stems from a study of type 1 regulatory T cells. Study-wide background: An in vitro protocol generated T-allo10, a Tr1-enriched, alloantigen-specific CD4 T cell product.

Via MiXCR, TCRdb re-called the reads, giving one row per CDR3 protein. This sample has about 42,000 distinct CDR3 sequences, with 10% to 15% found just once. Regarding the study as a whole: Compared with non-Tr1 cells, Tr1 cells showed a narrower TCR repertoire.

The sequencing input was cultured non-Tr1 T cells, either the whole culture or a sorted T cell fraction (not recorded which). The V gene is TRBV2, the J gene TRBJ1-5, with a tentative D call TRBD1 (5 bases). The sequence was obtained from a human donor in good health. The CDR3 protein is CASSVWEGQPQHF. DNA for the CDR3: TGTGCCAGCAGTGTTTGGGAGGGGCAGCCCCAGCATTTT. The whole variable domain, remainder taken from reference TRBV2 and TRBJ1-5, is EPEVTQTPSHQVTQMGQEVILRCVPISNHLYFYWYRQILGQKVEFLVSFYNNEISEKSEIFDDQFSVERPDGSNFTLKIRSTKLEDSAMYFCASSVWEGQPQHFGDGTRLSIL.